The sequence of this T cell receptor beta chain was determined in a study of cytomegalovirus exposure and HLA in healthy donors. Study conclusions and caveats: Later analysis reportedly placed an Asian-associated ancestry cluster below the roughly 680-donor mean in N-insertions.

Notes on this clone: As yet, its antigen is unknown. This sample also contains other DNA sequences that code for the same CDR3.

The CDR3 is made up of 14 amino acids. V shed 0 bases and J shed 5 bases, with 11 bases lying between them. Germline V gene data show CDR1 as SGHRS and CDR2 as YFSETQ. The study ran its PCR with 60 Vbeta and 13 Jbeta primers. The method was immunoSEQ multiplex PCR; TCRdb's version includes in-frame clones alone and lacks a portion of them. The table lists about 170,000 clones, around 79% of them singletons. The TCR was taken from a man in his forties in good health and CMV-seropositive. What was sequenced was PBMCs. This rearrangement joins TRBV5-1 to TRBJ2-5, with a weak D call TRBD1 (6 bases). The CDR3 DNA sequence: TGCGCCAGCAGCTTGGTGGGGGCAGGGGAGACCCAGTACTTC. It translates to CASSLVGAGETQYF.